This T cell receptor (beta chain) is drawn from a study of read filtering for tumor transcriptome and immune sequencing. Study background: The cohort had some 17 men and 14 women aged about 45 to 90, mean about 67 years.

Bone marrow was sampled from every patient at the time of active disease. The germline V gene has CDR1 SGHRS and CDR2 YFSETQ. The CDR3 has 15 amino acids. Whole-study findings and limits: In IR-seq, single-read clonotypes were around four fifths of clonotypes but approximately 3.5% of reads. IR-seq and RNA-seq agreed better without single-read clonotypes.

The library was built from approximately 400 ng RNA with molecular barcoded adaptors for alpha/delta and beta/gamma chains. TCRdb analysed the reads with MiXCR anew, one entry per CDR3 protein. Among roughly 90,000 distinct CDR3 sequences listed, roughly an eighth were seen once. This clonotype was found many times. Antigen specificity is unknown. Germline and junction disagree at one end, which may indicate a read error. Material: a population of CD138-negative cells sorted from bone marrow. The chain recombines TRBV5-1 with TRBJ2-3; D may be TRBD2 (6 bases). The sequence was obtained from a donor aged 40 or older with multiple myeloma. The CDR3: CASSLEGWKGATQYF. In DNA form, the CDR3 reads TGTGCCAGCAGCTTGGAGGGGTGGAAAGGGGCTACGCAGTATTTT.